These 14 T cell receptor beta chains share one sample of origin, sequenced in a study of blood T cell repertoires in COVID-19. Some clones are missing from TCRdb's copy, which holds only in-frame ones; the method was immunoSEQ multiplex PCR. The sample has around 68,000 clones, around 86% seen once. Sequencing was carried out using peripheral blood. Source of these receptors: a human donor in a cohort sampled during active COVID-19.

This clone has only a few counts. The chain has TRBV18 and TRBJ2-3; TRBD2 might be the D (5 bases). The ends were cut back, 3 bases at V and 6 bases at J, with 13 bases in the middle. The V gene's germline CDR1 is KGHSH and CDR2 LQKENI. The CDR3 consists of 14 residues. The DNA of the CDR3 is TGTGCCAGCTCACCCGTCGCGGGTCCGGATACGCAGTATTTT. The encoded protein is CASSPVAGPDTQYF.

The sample holds many counts of this clone. J is TRBJ2-7 and V is TRBV3-1 (or the pseudogene TRBV3-2), with TRBD2 identical over 8 bases. V lost 4 bases and J lost 7; bases outside the gene matches: 9. The CDR3 runs to 14 residues. Per germline, CDR1 LGHDT and CDR2 YNNKEL (reference sequence). As DNA, the CDR3 is TGTGCCAGCAGCCGCAGCGGGGGTACCTTTGAGCAGTACTTC. Translation: CASSRSGGTFEQYF.

V usage is TRBV7-7 and J usage is TRBJ2-4, with TRBD1 matching 7 bases. With V trimmed by 5 bases and J by 10 bases, 14 bases remained unmatched. The CDR3 has 15 residues. Germline CDR1 and CDR2: SSHAT and FNYEAQ (reference sequence). This CDR3 is CASSNSGTELHIQYF. CDR3 in DNA: TGTGCCAGCAGCAACTCCGGGACAGAGCTCCATATTCAGTACTTC.

This clone was counted a single time. J is TRBJ2-7 and V is TRBV10-1; perhaps TRBD1 as D (5 bases). This CDR3 is 11 amino acids long. Germline-derived CDR1 and CDR2 are WNHNN and SYGVQD (reference sequence). V was shortened by 8 bases and J by 5 bases, with 10 bases between the two germline ends. In DNA, the CDR3 is TGCGCCAGCCTAGGGGCGGACGAGCAGTACGTC. Translated: CASLGADEQYV.

The V and J genes are TRBV5-1 and TRBJ2-3; D is perhaps TRBD2 (5 bases). The CDR3 is 16 amino acids. The V end lost 3 bases, the J end lost 3 bases, and 17 bases lay between the germline ends. The germline V gene has CDR1 SGHRS and CDR2 YFSETQ. As DNA, the CDR3 is TGCGCCAGCAGCTCCGGACTTACCCCTGGTACAGATACGCAGTATTTT. Translated: CASSSGLTPGTDTQYF.

The CDR3 DNA follows: TGTGCCAGCAGGGAAGGGACAGTAGATGGCTACACCTTC. Its translation: CASREGTVDGYTF. The V call is TRBV7-9, the J call TRBJ1-2; 7 bases fit TRBD1. V trimming: 6 bases; J trimming: 6 bases; junction bases outside the gene matches: 7. This CDR3 is 13 amino acids long. Germline CDR1 and CDR2: SEHNR and FQNEAQ (reference sequence).

The chain recombines TRBV5-6 with TRBJ1-2, with D possibly matching TRBD1 (6 bases). Trimming took off 4 bases at V and 6 bases at J, with 19 bases between the two ends. The length of the CDR3 is 15 residues. Looked up from germline, CDR1 is SGHDT and CDR2 is YYEEEE. The CDR3 loop reads CASSRSGTKGDGYTF. In nucleotides, the CDR3 is TGTGCCAGCAGCCGCTCCGGGACGAAGGGGGATGGCTACACCTTC.

The J gene is TRBJ2-5, the V gene TRBV4-1, with TRBD2 identical over 8 bases. Looked up from germline, CDR1 is MGHRA and CDR2 is YSYEKL. J gave up 7 bases and V 1 base, and 8 bases lay outside the gene matches. The CDR3 loop spans 15 amino acids. CDR3 bases: TGCGCCAGCAGCCAAGTTCGGGGGGGCCCTGGGACCCAGTACTTC. It is translated as CASSQVRGGPGTQYF.

The rearrangement links TRBV6-5 to TRBJ1-1, with D hard to call. V was trimmed by 7 bases and J by 11 bases, leaving 23 bases between them. CDR3 size: 14 residues. Germline loops: CDR1 MNHEY, CDR2 SVGAGI. The CDR3 here is CASIPTAGNNGAFF. The DNA of the CDR3 is TGTGCCAGCATCCCTACGGCGGGAAACAATGGGGCTTTCTTT.

This clone was observed a handful of times. The chain recombines TRBV3-1 (or the pseudogene TRBV3-2) with TRBJ1-4; unclear D gene. This CDR3 comprises 14 residues. CDR1 and CDR2 from the germline V gene are LGHDT and YNNKEL (reference sequence). V lost 3 bases, J lost 7 bases, and 12 bases lay in between. CDR3 sequence: CASSQERLSEKLFF. CDR3 nucleotides: TGTGCCAGCAGCCAGGAGAGATTGAGTGAAAAACTGTTTTTT.

Of note for this clone: Additional DNA sequences in this sample encode the identical CDR3. The genes are TRBV5-1 and TRBJ1-5; 7 bases line up with TRBD1. The junction had 4 bases not matched to a gene; V was cut back by 0 bases and J by 7 bases. Looked up from germline, CDR1 is SGHRS and CDR2 is YFSETQ. The CDR3 totals 14 residues. DNA for the CDR3: TGCGCCAGCAGCTTGGGACAGGGCGGGCAGCCCCAGCATTTT. It is translated as CASSLGQGGQPQHF.

In its sample, this clone is medium-sized. The chain combines TRBV3-1 (or the pseudogene TRBV3-2) with TRBJ1-2; D gene uncertain. Germline loops: CDR1 LGHDT, CDR2 YNNKEL (reference sequence). There are 13 residues in the CDR3. Trimming took 11 bases from V and 4 from J, leaving 17 bases between them. The CDR3 coding sequence is TGTGCCGCTTCCGAGGGATCCGCCTATGGCTACACCTTC. Its translation: CAASEGSAYGYTF.

In its sample, this clone was seen a few times. V gene TRBV3-1 (or the pseudogene TRBV3-2) combines with J gene TRBJ1-6; 8 positions agree with TRBD1. The CDR3 extends over 14 amino acids. Germline V lookup: CDR1 LGHDT, CDR2 YNNKEL (reference sequence). The trim removed 2 bases at V and 9 bases at J, leaving 3 bases unmatched. This CDR3 reads CASSQRTGRSPLHF. CDR3 DNA sequence: TGTGCCAGCAGCCAAAGGACAGGGCGTTCACCCCTCCACTTT.

The rearrangement links TRBV2 to TRBJ1-3; D gene ambiguous. Per the germline V gene, CDR1 is SNHLY and CDR2 is FYNNEI. This CDR3 is 15 amino acids long. Trimming stripped 4 bases from V and 0 bases from J, with 10 bases between. CDR3 nucleotide sequence: TGTGCCAGCAGTGCACAGATCAGCTCTGGAAACACCATATATTTT. Its protein product is CASSAQISSGNTIYF.